This T cell receptor beta chain originates from a study of OX40 agonist ivuxolimab in advanced cancers. Across the whole study: Patients received ivuxolimab, an intravenous treatment, every 2 weeks at 0.01 to 10 mg/kg. The mean age was roughly 60 years, ranging from 23 to 79, with approximately 83% of participants male. General study findings and limits: Circulating CD4+ and CD8+ T cells showed clonal expansion by week 6 at 0.1 to 3.0 mg/kg.

With respect to this clone: Its matching antigen is unknown.

Germline values: CDR1 SGDLS, CDR2 YYNGEE. The CDR3 runs 15 residues. The ends lost 0 bases at V and 4 bases at J; junction bases unmatched: 2. The data were produced by immunoSEQ multiplex PCR, yet TCRdb's version contains in-frame clones alone and is incomplete. The sample lists more than 65,000 clones, 80% to 95% occurring once. The J gene is TRBJ2-1, the V gene TRBV9; 9 bases line up with TRBD2. Sequenced material: CD4+ or CD8+ T cells sorted from blood, taken in a trial of the OX40 agonist ivuxolimab. This sequence was found in an adult with an advanced solid tumor such as melanoma, head and neck, liver or kidney cancer. The CDR3, as DNA: TGTGCCAGCAGCGTAGGAGCGGGAGGATACAATGAGCAGTTCTTC. Translation gives CASSVGAGGYNEQFF. Full variable domain (remainder filled in from reference TRBV9 and TRBJ2-1): DSGVTQTPKHLITATGQRVTLRCSPRSGDLSVYWYQQSLDQGLQFLIQYYNGEERAKGNILERFSAQQFPDLHSELNLSSLELGDSALYFCASSVGAGGYNEQFFGPGTRLTVL.